This is a list of T cell receptor beta chains from one sample in a study of blood T cell repertoires in COVID-19. Some clones are missing from TCRdb's copy, which holds only in-frame ones; the method was immunoSEQ multiplex PCR. This sample has roughly 40,000 clones, with roughly 84% found just once. Sequences were obtained from peripheral blood. These TCRs come from an older man with acute or convalescent COVID-19. CDR3s include the opening cysteine and the closing phenylalanine or tryptophan. D genes are given only for firm matches. The size field is filled for only some rows; it gives once, few, many or a size class.

d_call	clone_size	v_call	j_call	cdr3_nt	cdr3_aa
.	.	TRBV5-5	TRBJ2-6	TGTGCCAGCAGCTTGGGTCTCGTCAGGGGAAAATCTGGGGCCAACGTCCTGACTTTC	CASSLGLVRGKSGANVLTF
TRBD2	.	TRBV11-2	TRBJ2-7	TGTGCCAGCAGCCCCGCTAGCGGGCCCTACGAGCAGTACTTC	CASSPASGPYEQYF
.	once	TRBV5-1	TRBJ2-6	TGCGCCAGCAGCTTACAGGGTTCATTCTCTGGGGCCAACGTCCTGACTTTC	CASSLQGSFSGANVLTF
TRBD1	.	TRBV18	TRBJ2-7	TGTGCCAGCTCACCAGGGACAGACTCCTACGAGCAGTACTTC	CASSPGTDSYEQYF
.	.	TRBV27	TRBJ1-4	TGTGCCAGCAGTTGGGACATTTCAACTAATGAAAAACTGTTTTTT	CASSWDISTNEKLFF
.	.	TRBV19	TRBJ1-1	TGTGCCAGTAGTATTGGGGCAGCGCCACAAGCTTTCTTT	CASSIGAAPQAFF
.	.	TRBV4-1	TRBJ2-3	TGCGCCAGCAGCCAAGAAACAGGATCAGGGCGCACAGATACGCAGTATTTT	CASSQETGSGRTDTQYF
TRBD1	.	TRBV18	TRBJ2-3	TGTGCCAGCTCACCACAGGGGGCAACGGATACGCAGTATTTT	CASSPQGATDTQYF
TRBD1	.	TRBV27	TRBJ1-1	TGTGCCAGCAGTAGACAGGGGGTGGAGGAAGCTTTCTTT	CASSRQGVEEAFF
.	.	TRBV7-6	TRBJ2-5	TGTGCCAGCAGCTTAGCGCTGCGGGGGCGGTTGGAGACCCAGTACTTC	CASSLALRGRLETQYF
.	.	TRBV30	TRBJ1-5	TGTGCCTCCGGACAGTACAATCAGCCCCAGCATTTT	CASGQYNQPQHF
.	.	TRBV19	TRBJ2-1	TGTGCCAGTAGTATCGTCGCTGGAGAGCTGCAGTTCTTC	CASSIVAGELQFF
TRBD2	.	TRBV7-3	TRBJ2-7	TGTGCCAGCAGCTTAAACGGGAGGGACGAGCAGTACTTC	CASSLNGRDEQYF
.	.	TRBV19	TRBJ2-2	TGTGCCAGTAGGCTCGGACCAGCGGCCGGGGAGCTGTTTTTT	CASRLGPAAGELFF
.	.	TRBV7-3	TRBJ2-3	TGTGCCAGCAGCCGATTGAGGATCTTGGGAGATACGCAGTATTTT	CASSRLRILGDTQYF
.	.	TRBV30	TRBJ2-7	TGTGCCTGGAGGGACACGGTCGGTTACGAGCAGTACTTC	CAWRDTVGYEQYF
.	.	TRBV12-3/TRBV12-4	TRBJ1-2	TGTGCCAGCAGTTTTGGGTCGGGCTATGGCTACACCTTC	CASSFGSGYGYTF
.	.	TRBV30	TRBJ1-2	TGTGCCTGGAGTTTTAGCTCGAACTATGGCTACACCTTC	CAWSFSSNYGYTF
TRBD2	.	TRBV3-1/TRBV3-2	TRBJ2-4	TGTGCCAGCAGCCAAGACCAACTAGCGGGTAGGAACATTCAGTACTTC	CASSQDQLAGRNIQYF
TRBD1	.	TRBV7-9	TRBJ2-7	TGTGCCAGCGGCCCAGGGGGCGTTTACGAGCAGTACTTC	CASGPGGVYEQYF
TRBD1	.	TRBV28	TRBJ1-6	TGTGCCAGCAGAGAGGGGGCGGGAATTTCACCCCTCCACTTT	CASREGAGISPLHF
.	.	TRBV19	TRBJ1-1	TGTGCCAGTAGCCCTACAGGGAACACTGAAGCTTTCTTT	CASSPTGNTEAFF
.	.	TRBV6-5	TRBJ2-5	TGTGCCAGCAGTTATCGGCGGTTCCAAGAGACCCAGTACTTC	CASSYRRFQETQYF
TRBD2	.	TRBV2	TRBJ2-3	TGTGCCAGCAGTGAAAGGCTAGCGGGGGGGTTCGGGGCAGATACGCAGTATTTT	CASSERLAGGFGADTQYF
.	.	TRBV9	TRBJ1-5	TGTGCCAGCAGCGCGACAGATAGCAATCAGCCCCAGCATTTT	CASSATDSNQPQHF
.	.	TRBV6-1	TRBJ1-5	TGTGCCAGCAGTGAAGCCGGGACACAAGGTCAGCCCCAGCATTTT	CASSEAGTQGQPQHF
.	.	TRBV5-1	TRBJ1-2	TGCGCCAGCAGCCCCCTCGAGGGAGGCTATGGCTACACCTTC	CASSPLEGGYGYTF
TRBD1	.	TRBV28	TRBJ1-6	TGTGCCAGCAGTTTGGGACAGGGATATTCACCCCTCCACTTT	CASSLGQGYSPLHF
.	once	TRBV6-6	TRBJ2-1	TGTGCCGGCGGGCGGAACAATGAGCAGTTCTTC	CAGGRNNEQFF
.	.	TRBV7-6	TRBJ2-1	TGTGCCAGCAGCTTAGCGGCTAGCCCTTACAATGAGCAGTTCTTC	CASSLAASPYNEQFF
.	.	TRBV6-6	TRBJ2-5	TGTGCCAGCAGTTACCCTAGCGCTGGGGAGACCCAGTACTTC	CASSYPSAGETQYF
TRBD2	.	TRBV30	TRBJ2-1	TGTGCCTGGAGTATCGGACTAGCGGGAGGGGCTGAGCAGTTCTTC	CAWSIGLAGGAEQFF
.	once	TRBV27	TRBJ1-2	TGTGCCACTTCGACTGCAGCTGGCTACACCTTC	CATSTAAGYTF
TRBD1	.	TRBV19	TRBJ2-3	TGTGCCAGTAGTACCCGACAGGGGGCAGATACGCAGTATTTT	CASSTRQGADTQYF
.	medium-sized	TRBV27	TRBJ1-2	TGTGCCACCTCGACAGCTACCTATGGCTACACCTTC	CATSTATYGYTF
.	.	TRBV12-3/TRBV12-4	TRBJ1-5	TGTGCCAGCAGTTTCCCAGGATATCAGCCCCAGCATTTT	CASSFPGYQPQHF
.	.	TRBV5-1	TRBJ1-1	TGCGCCAGCAACCCGGGGGGTGCTACTGAAGCTTTCTTT	CASNPGGATEAFF
TRBD2	.	TRBV19	TRBJ2-1	TGTGCCAGTAGTGCCGGGACTAGATCTATAAATGAGCAGTTCTTC	CASSAGTRSINEQFF
TRBD2	.	TRBV5-4	TRBJ2-1	TGTGCCAGCAGCCAGCTAGCGGGAGGGTACAATGAGCAGTTCTTC	CASSQLAGGYNEQFF
.	once	TRBV6-1	TRBJ1-5	TGTGCCAGCAGTGAAATGATAAGGCAGGGGTATCAGCCCCAGCATTTT	CASSEMIRQGYQPQHF
TRBD2	.	TRBV2	TRBJ2-3	TGTGCCAGCAGTGAAGAAGCGCTAGCGGGGGGGAGCACAGATACGCAGTATTTT	CASSEEALAGGSTDTQYF
TRBD1	.	TRBV7-9	TRBJ2-1	TGTGCCAGCAGCTTCGGACAGGGGTGGCAGCTCTTC	CASSFGQGWQLF
.	.	TRBV7-9	TRBJ2-3	TGTGCCAGCACACGGGGGACTTCGGGAGATACGCAGTATTTT	CASTRGTSGDTQYF
.	.	TRBV11-2	TRBJ2-2	TGTGCCAGCAGCTTAGACAGGGGCTATACCGGGGAGCTGTTTTTT	CASSLDRGYTGELFF
.	few	TRBV10-3	TRBJ2-1	TGTGCCATCAGTCAGGGAAAGAGCGACAATGAGCAGTTCTTC	CAISQGKSDNEQFF
TRBD1	.	TRBV15	TRBJ1-6	TGTGCCACCAGCAAAAGACAGGGCTTTTCACCCCTCCACTTT	CATSKRQGFSPLHF
TRBD1	.	TRBV19	TRBJ2-3	TGTGCCAGTAGTGACACGACAGGGACAGATACGCAGTATTTT	CASSDTTGTDTQYF
.	.	TRBV5-6	TRBJ2-2	TGTGCCAGCAGCTCCGGTCTGAAGACCGGGGAGCTGTTTTTT	CASSSGLKTGELFF
TRBD1	.	TRBV10-3	TRBJ2-3	TGTGCCATCAGCCTGACAGGGGGAGATACGCAGTATTTT	CAISLTGGDTQYF
.	.	TRBV5-1	TRBJ1-5	TGCGCCAGCAGCTTGGGGGACGGGCGGGACGTTAGTCAGCCCCAGCATTTT	CASSLGDGRDVSQPQHF
TRBD1	few	TRBV28	TRBJ2-7	TGTGCCAGCAGTCAGACAGGGCGGATCTCCTACGAGCAGTACTTC	CASSQTGRISYEQYF
TRBD1	.	TRBV5-1	TRBJ2-5	TGCGCCAGCAGCTGGGGACAGGGGGCAGGAGAGACCCAGTACTTC	CASSWGQGAGETQYF
TRBD2	.	TRBV7-2	TRBJ2-1	TGTGCCAGCAGCTTATATCCTAGCGGGGCCTACAATGAGCAGTTCTTC	CASSLYPSGAYNEQFF
.	few	TRBV6-5	TRBJ2-3	TGTGCCAGCAGAGGCCCCGGGACTAGCACAGATACGCAGTATTTT	CASRGPGTSTDTQYF
.	once	TRBV19	TRBJ2-5	TGTGCCAGTAGTATCTGGGGGCTGGAGACCCAGTACTTC	CASSIWGLETQYF
TRBD2	.	TRBV14	TRBJ2-2	TGTGCCAGCAGCCATCATGCGGGAGCCCTGAGGGACACCGGGGAGCTGTTTTTT	CASSHHAGALRDTGELFF
.	.	TRBV27	TRBJ1-2	TGTGCCAGCAGTTTCAGCAGGAATAACTATGGCTACACCTTC	CASSFSRNNYGYTF
.	.	TRBV6-5	TRBJ1-2	TGTGCCAGCACGGCCAGGCCCCGATATGGCTACACCTTC	CASTARPRYGYTF
.	few	TRBV11-2	TRBJ1-4	TGTGCCAGCAGCTCCCCCACGGGGTCCTATGAAAAACTGTTTTTT	CASSSPTGSYEKLFF